This TCR beta chain was profiled in a study of cytomegalovirus exposure and HLA in healthy donors. General study points: Some V segments (TRBV6-2 and TRBV6-3 among them) were excluded as indistinguishable. As a later analysis showed, a missense DCLRE1C variant was linked to trimming of TCR beta V- and J-genes. Confirmation in vitro established that three CMV-associated chains were specific for CMV antigens.

Though nominally healthy at sampling, donors likely had unrecorded immune exposures. The CDR3 runs to 12 residues. The primer mix had 60 Vbeta and 13 Jbeta primers. Produced via immunoSEQ multiplex PCR; TCRdb's table is partial and in-frame only. This table holds 110,000 or so clones, under 85% found once. On this clone itself: Its specificity is not known.

The receptor was derived from a man younger than 45 in good health and CMV-seronegative. The chain links TRBV21-1 to TRBJ2-5; the D call in the table, TRBD1, was not verified against the DNA. TRBV21-1 is noted as a pseudogene. The material sequenced was PBMCs. The CDR3 loop reads CASQGRRETQYF. CDR3 nucleotide sequence: TGTGCCAGCCAGGGCCGGCGGGAGACCCAGTACTTC.